This TCR beta chain originates from a study of blood T cell repertoires in COVID-19. Study information: Sites across the United States, Italy and Spain contributed samples from acute and convalescent COVID-19.

Original analysis: It was from reference gene primer amplification that nucleated cell counts were estimated. Method: immunoSEQ multiplex PCR; TCRdb's copy keeps in-frame clones and lacks some. V and J calls and clone size are given by that table; D and trimming were obtained from the DNA. This sample has 250,000 to 300,000 clones, with about four fifths found just once. Germline assignment: CDR1 SGDLS and CDR2 YYNGEE. The V and J ends lost 0 bases and 12 bases respectively, with 13 bases between them. There are 13 residues in the CDR3. This clone was counted only a few times. This study enrolled people aged about 18 to 100 from under 25 US geographic areas. Clinical histories supplied by participants themselves formed the basis of cohort assignment.

Sequencing was carried out using PBMCs or T cells enriched from blood (not recorded which). The receptor's source is a man aged 40-49 years who had been exposed to COVID-19. The chain has TRBV9 and TRBJ2-1; D is perhaps TRBD2 (6 bases). The CDR3, as DNA: TGTGCCAGCAGCGTAGGGGCTAGCGAACGGCAGTTCTTC. Translation gives CASSVGASERQFF.